What follows is one T cell receptor beta chain and its context. The antigen is undetermined. The entry originates in a study of cytomegalovirus exposure and HLA in healthy donors. Overall study context: Previous work identified roughly 110 million unique TCR beta sequences from around 200 million T cells. Study outcomes and limitations: TCR beta chains associated with HLA were, in a later analysis, more clonally expanded than equally common others. Immune exposure information comprised only CMV serostatus.

From germline, CDR1 is SQVTM and CDR2 ANQGSEA. The CDR3 is made up of 13 amino acids. V shed 1 base, J shed 4 bases, and the junction held 4 bases outside the gene matches. The PCR contained 60 Vbeta and 13 Jbeta primers. Authors' analysis steps: Later work found 80 million or so unique TCR beta chains, with about 10 million shared. Profiled with immunoSEQ multiplex PCR; TCRdb holds only in-frame clones, not every one. V, J and clone size reflect that table, while D and trimming were determined from the DNA. Its clone listing holds 130,000 or so clones. The chain joins TRBV29-1 to TRBJ2-7; 7 nucleotides agree with TRBD1. This clonotype was obtained from a woman aged 40 to 50 in good health and CMV-seropositive. The specimen was PBMCs. CDR3 DNA: TGCAGCGTTGAAGGGGGGACAGATTACGAGCAGTACTTC. This encodes CSVEGGTDYEQYF.